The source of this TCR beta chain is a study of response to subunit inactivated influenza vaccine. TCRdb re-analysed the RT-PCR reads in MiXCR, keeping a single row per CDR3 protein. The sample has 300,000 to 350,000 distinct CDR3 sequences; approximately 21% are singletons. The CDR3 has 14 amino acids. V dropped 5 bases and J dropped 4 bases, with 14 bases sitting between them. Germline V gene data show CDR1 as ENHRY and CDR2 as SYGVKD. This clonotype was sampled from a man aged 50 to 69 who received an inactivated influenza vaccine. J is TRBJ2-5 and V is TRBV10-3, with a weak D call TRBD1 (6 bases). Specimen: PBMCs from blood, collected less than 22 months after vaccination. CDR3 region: CAISPTGIGETQYF. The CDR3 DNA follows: TGTGCCATCAGTCCGACAGGTATCGGAGAGACCCAGTACTTC.